This record looks at one TCR beta chain sequence and its context. V lost 2 bases and J lost 4; bases outside the gene matches: 3. Germline CDR1 and CDR2: MNHEY and SVGAGI. The CDR3 consists of 15 residues. The source of the sample is a study of technical replicates of blood from several donors. Assay: immunoSEQ multiplex PCR; the TCRdb copy retains only in-frame clones and omits some. Of around 80,000 clones listed, around 91% are singletons. Input material: T cells isolated from PBMCs. The rearrangement joins TRBV6-5 to TRBJ2-1; TRBD2 agrees at 9 bases. This clonotype was sampled from a human donor in good health. This CDR3 reads CASSYATSGYNEQFF. CDR3 coding DNA: TGTGCCAGCAGTTACGCTACTAGCGGGTACAATGAGCAGTTCTTC.